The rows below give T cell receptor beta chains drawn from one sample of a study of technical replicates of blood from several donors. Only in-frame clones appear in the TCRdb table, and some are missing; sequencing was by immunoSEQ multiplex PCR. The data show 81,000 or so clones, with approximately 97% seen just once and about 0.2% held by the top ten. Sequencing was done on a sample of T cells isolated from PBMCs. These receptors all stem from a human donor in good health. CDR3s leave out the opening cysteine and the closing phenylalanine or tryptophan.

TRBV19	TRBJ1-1	ASSIFGGTEAF
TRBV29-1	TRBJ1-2	SVDGTKGYT
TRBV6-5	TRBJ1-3	ATLPRSGNTIY
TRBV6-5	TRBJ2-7	ASSRTSSQEQY
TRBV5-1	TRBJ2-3	ASSVGETRRTDTQY
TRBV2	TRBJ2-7	ASSWTGPPYEQY
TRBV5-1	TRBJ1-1	ASRPGTGDGNTEAF
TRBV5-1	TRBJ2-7	ASSMDRATYEQY
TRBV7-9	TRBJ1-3	ASSPRLIRYGNTIY
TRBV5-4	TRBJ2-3	ASSPEREGSTDTQY
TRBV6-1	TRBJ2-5	ASSARLAGVETQY
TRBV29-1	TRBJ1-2	SAVQAYGYT
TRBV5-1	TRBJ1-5	ASSLEQPYQPQH
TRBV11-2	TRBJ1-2	ASSSGGFYGYT
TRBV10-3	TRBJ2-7	AISESGGRASYEQY
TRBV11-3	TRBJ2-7	ASSSNDPGLGTYEQY
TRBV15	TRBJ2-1	ASRRGRAYNEQF
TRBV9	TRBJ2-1	ASSVANYNEQF
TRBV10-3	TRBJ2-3	AISESRLETQY
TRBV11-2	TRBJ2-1	ASSLVSEQF
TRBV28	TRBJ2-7	ASTPGTAASYEQY
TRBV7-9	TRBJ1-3	ASSLRGRDRGGSGNTIY
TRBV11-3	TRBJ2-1	ASSPTDWSSYNEQF
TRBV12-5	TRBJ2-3	ASGLRVAGVPDTQY
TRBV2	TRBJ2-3	ASSVVTSTDTQY
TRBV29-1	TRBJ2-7	SVRPGTYEQY
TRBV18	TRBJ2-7	ASSPLFPSGVFYEQY
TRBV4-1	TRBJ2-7	ASSQSGQGYEQY
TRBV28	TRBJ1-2	ASSFRDRDGYT
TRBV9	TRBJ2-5	ASSVVNLGAKETQY
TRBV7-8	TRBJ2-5	ASSLATLQETQY
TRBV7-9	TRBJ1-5	ASGQGNQPQH
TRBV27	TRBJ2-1	ASTSGTGGYNEQF
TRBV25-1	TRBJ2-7	ASSDWYVGHYEQY
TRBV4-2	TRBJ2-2	ASSQGTNLNTGELF
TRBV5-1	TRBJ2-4	ASSLVGQPYDIQY
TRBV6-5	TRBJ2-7	ASSYLPGGPYEQY
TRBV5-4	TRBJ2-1	ASSSGTSHLWNEQF
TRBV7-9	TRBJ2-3	AGRPGVTDTQY
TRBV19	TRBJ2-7	ASSIASGAHEQY
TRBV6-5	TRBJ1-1	ASSWTGGMKGTEAF
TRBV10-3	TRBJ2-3	AIRSNSGGRGDTQY
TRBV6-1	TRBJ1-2	ASSEANPGQGFGYT
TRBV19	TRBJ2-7	ASSRTGLGDEQY
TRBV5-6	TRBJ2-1	ASSLALYGSGAYNEQF
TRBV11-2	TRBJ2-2	ASSLNSGGRTGELF
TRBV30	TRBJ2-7	AWSVLGGGLSYEQY
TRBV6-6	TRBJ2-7	ASSWGETYEQY
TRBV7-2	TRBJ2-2	ASSSPAGANTGELF
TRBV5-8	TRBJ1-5	ASSLDREGYSNQPQH